One sample yielded the 18 T cell receptor beta chains listed below, sequenced in a study of blood T cell repertoires in COVID-19. Sequencing used immunoSEQ multiplex PCR; TCRdb keeps in-frame clones, though not all of them. There are fewer than 250,000 clones in the sample; 70% to 90% occur only once, and approximately 1% lies in the top ten. The sample was peripheral blood. The receptors shown here come from a man aged 30 to 45 with acute or convalescent COVID-19.

The CDR3 coding sequence is TGTGCCTCTAAGAGCAGGGTCTACGAGCAGTACTTC. Amino acid sequence: CASKSRVYEQYF. The gene calls are TRBV27 and TRBJ2-7; tentatively, D is TRBD1 (5 bases). V shed 11 bases and J shed 3 bases, with 14 bases lying between them. Germline CDR1 and CDR2: MNHEY and SMNVEV (reference sequence). The CDR3 has 12 residues.

This clone was observed a few times. V is TRBV7-9 and J is TRBJ2-7; 7 positions agree with TRBD2. The CDR3 runs to 12 residues. V dropped 5 bases and J dropped 6; count of bases not matched to a gene: 4. The germline gives CDR1 SEHNR, CDR2 FQNEAQ (reference sequence). The CDR3 loop is CASSRGVGEQYF. DNA for the CDR3: TGTGCCAGCAGCCGGGGGGTTGGCGAGCAGTACTTC.

The V call is TRBV4-1, the J call TRBJ1-5; 8 bases match TRBD1. The CDR3 is 16 residues long. The J segment lost 2 bases and the V segment lost 4 bases, leaving 7 bases of the junction unmatched. Germline V gives CDR1 MGHRA, CDR2 YSYEKL. DNA of the CDR3: TGCGCCAGCAGCCCCAGCCCGGGACAGGGCAATCAGCCCCAGCATTTT. Translating gives CASSPSPGQGNQPQHF.

This clone was seen a few times. The chain recombines TRBV6-2 or TRBV6-3 with TRBJ2-1; 11 bases fit TRBD2. The V gene end was trimmed by 5 bases and the J gene end by 3 bases; junction bases not matched to a gene: 9. The length of the CDR3 is 17 residues. Per the germline V gene, CDR1 is MNHEY and CDR2 is SVGEGT. Written as DNA, the CDR3 is TGTGCCAGCAGTAAGGCACCTAGCGGGGGGATCTACAATGAGCAGTTCTTC. Protein: CASSKAPSGGIYNEQFF.

The V gene is TRBV28, the J gene TRBJ2-1; D not certain. Per the germline V gene, CDR1 is MDHEN and CDR2 is SYDVKM. The V end lost 8 bases, the J end lost 8 bases, and 10 bases lay between the germline ends. The CDR3 is 11 amino acids. The CDR3 DNA reads TGTGCCAGCGAAATCCGGGATGAGCAGTTCTTC. Its translation is CASEIRDEQFF.

The chain has TRBV30 and TRBJ1-3, with D unclear. Per germline, CDR1 GTSNPN and CDR2 SVGIG (reference sequence). The CDR3 has 14 amino acids. V lost 3 bases, J lost 6 bases, and 15 bases lay in between. DNA of the CDR3: TGTGCCTGGAGGCCCCTGGGGAGGGAAAACACCATATATTTT. As protein: CAWRPLGRENTIYF.

The CDR3 region is CASATGSATNEKLFF. The CDR3 DNA reads as TGTGCCAGCGCGACAGGGTCGGCAACTAATGAAAAACTGTTTTTT. This chain connects TRBV2 to TRBJ1-4, with 7 bases lining up with TRBD1. The CDR3 spans 15 residues. Unmatched junction bases numbered 6, after V lost 8 bases and J lost 0 bases. Germline V gene sequence: CDR1 SNHLY, CDR2 FYNNEI.

The chain uses TRBV28 and TRBJ1-1; no definite D call. Germline loops: CDR1 MDHEN, CDR2 SYDVKM. The CDR3 spans 13 residues. V was pared by 5 bases and J by 2 bases, with 9 bases between. CDR3 protein: CASSPRSNTEAFF. In nucleotides, the CDR3 is TGTGCCAGCAGTCCCCGGTCCAACACTGAAGCTTTCTTT.

This clone was detected only a few times. The chain uses TRBV2 and TRBJ1-1; D gene uncertain. V was cut by 4 bases and J by 1 base, with 13 bases left in between. CDR3 size: 15 residues. Germline-derived CDR1 and CDR2 are SNHLY and FYNNEI. Here the CDR3 reads CASSVSSTRNTEAFF. The CDR3 bases are TGTGCCAGCAGTGTCTCCTCGACACGGAACACTGAAGCTTTCTTT.

The V and J genes are TRBV9 and TRBJ2-1, with 7 positions matching TRBD1. The J segment lost 3 bases and the V segment lost 3 bases, leaving 0 bases of the junction unmatched. In germline, CDR1 is SGDLS, CDR2 YYNGEE. This CDR3 has 13 amino acids. CDR3 coding DNA: TGTGCCAGCAGCGACAGGGGCTACAATGAGCAGTTCTTC. Protein product: CASSDRGYNEQFF.

V gene TRBV11-2 combines with J gene TRBJ2-5; 9 nucleotides match TRBD1. This CDR3 spans 13 amino acids. CDR1 SGHAT and CDR2 FQNNGV come from the germline V gene. V trimming: 5 bases; J trimming: 5 bases; junction bases outside the gene matches: 3. CDR3 in DNA: TGTGCCAGCAGCCGAGGACAGGGGGAGACCCAGTACTTC. Its translation is CASSRGQGETQYF.

This clone appeared a few times. The V gene is TRBV28, the J gene TRBJ1-2; a possible D gene is TRBD1 (6 bases). Trimming cost V 4 bases and J 2 bases, with 11 bases left between them. The CDR3 has 14 residues. Germline CDR1 is MDHEN and CDR2 is SYDVKM. CDR3 sequence (DNA): TGTGCCAGCAGTTCAGGGACACCAAACTATGGCTACACCTTC. Translating gives CASSSGTPNYGYTF.

The chain joins TRBV7-9 to TRBJ2-1; 9 bases fit TRBD2. The germline V gene encodes CDR1 SEHNR and CDR2 FQNEAQ (reference sequence). With V trimmed by 4 bases and J by 8 bases, 12 bases remained unmatched. This CDR3 is built from 16 residues. The CDR3 region has the DNA TGTGCCAGCAGCTCCCCAAAGCGGGGGGTTATAGATGAGCAGTTCTTC. The encoded protein is CASSSPKRGVIDEQFF.

The chain links TRBV19 to TRBJ2-1; TRBD2 matches at 10 bases. The CDR3 has 15 residues. V shed 7 bases, J shed 7 bases, and the junction held 10 bases outside the gene matches. The germline gives CDR1 LNHDA, CDR2 SQIVND (reference sequence). CDR3 protein: CASNSPSGSWNEQFF. The CDR3, as DNA: TGTGCCAGTAATTCACCTAGCGGGAGTTGGAATGAGCAGTTCTTC. Full variable domain (rest looked up from reference TRBV19 and TRBJ2-1): DGGITQSPKYLFRKEGQNVTLSCEQNLNHDAMYWYRQDPGQGLRLIYYSQIVNDFQKGDIAEGYSVSREKKESFPLTVTSAQKNPTAFYLCASNSPSGSWNEQFFGPGTRLTVL.

This rearrangement joins TRBV24-1 to TRBJ2-7; TRBD1 matches 7 bases. The CDR3 is 13 residues long. V trimming: 4 bases; J trimming: 9 bases; junction bases outside the gene matches: 8. Per germline, CDR1 KGHDR and CDR2 SFDVKD. As DNA, the CDR3 is TGTGCCACCAGTGACCGTGGGACAGAAGGGCAGTACTTC. It yields the protein CATSDRGTEGQYF.

J is TRBJ2-7 and V is TRBV18, with 10 bases that match TRBD1. Per the germline V gene, CDR1 is KGHSH and CDR2 is LQKENI. V lost 1 base and J lost 6; bases outside the gene matches: 9. The CDR3 is 16 amino acids. The CDR3 protein is CASSPRIGQGDREQYF. DNA of the CDR3: TGTGCCAGCTCACCACGAATAGGACAGGGGGATCGCGAGCAGTACTTC.

V usage is TRBV3-1 (or the pseudogene TRBV3-2) and J usage is TRBJ2-1, with TRBD2 matching over 10 bases. Losses at the gene ends were 0 bases for V and 3 bases for J; bases not matched to a gene: 5. This CDR3 is built from 17 residues. The germline V gene has CDR1 LGHDT and CDR2 YNNKEL (reference sequence). The CDR3 here is CASSQDLGLAVYNEQFF. The CDR3 region has the DNA TGTGCCAGCAGCCAAGATTTAGGACTAGCGGTCTACAATGAGCAGTTCTTC.

The CDR3 loop reads CASSLGRVSGNTIYF. The DNA of the CDR3 is TGTGCCAGCAGCTTGGGGCGGGTCTCTGGAAACACCATATATTTT. The chain is built from TRBV5-8 and TRBJ1-3; no definite D call. With 0 bases removed from V and 0 bases from J, the gap between germline ends came to 7 bases. Germline CDR1 reads SGHTS; CDR2 reads YDEGEE. The CDR3 contains 15 residues.